The subject of this entry is one T cell receptor beta chain. This record belongs to a study of T-cell reconstitution after alpha-beta-depleted transplantation in children. Preparation of the TCRbeta library involved a method that used unique molecular identifiers. Each CDR3 protein gets one entry after TCRdb re-called the PCR reads with MiXCR. This sample has about 500,000 distinct CDR3 sequences, with 32% found just once. The CDR3 spans 15 residues. Germline V lookup: CDR1 SGHNT, CDR2 YYREEE (reference sequence). V shed 0 bases and J shed 5 bases, with 14 bases lying between them. The input for sequencing was PBMCs from the stem cell graft donor, taken from the stem cell graft. The genes are TRBV5-4 and TRBJ2-5, with D unclear. The sequence was obtained from a human donor who donated a stem cell graft to a child with aplastic anemia. The CDR3, as DNA: TGTGCCAGCAGCTTGGCTGCGGTAGCTGGTGAGACCCAGTACTTC. Encoded protein: CASSLAAVAGETQYF. The full variable domain, completed using reference TRBV5-4 and TRBJ2-5, is ETGVTQSPTHLIKTRGQQVTLRCSSQSGHNTVSWYQQALGQGPQFIFQYYREEENGRGNFPPRFSGLQFPNYSSELNVNALELDDSALYLCASSLAAVAGETQYFGPGTRLLVL.